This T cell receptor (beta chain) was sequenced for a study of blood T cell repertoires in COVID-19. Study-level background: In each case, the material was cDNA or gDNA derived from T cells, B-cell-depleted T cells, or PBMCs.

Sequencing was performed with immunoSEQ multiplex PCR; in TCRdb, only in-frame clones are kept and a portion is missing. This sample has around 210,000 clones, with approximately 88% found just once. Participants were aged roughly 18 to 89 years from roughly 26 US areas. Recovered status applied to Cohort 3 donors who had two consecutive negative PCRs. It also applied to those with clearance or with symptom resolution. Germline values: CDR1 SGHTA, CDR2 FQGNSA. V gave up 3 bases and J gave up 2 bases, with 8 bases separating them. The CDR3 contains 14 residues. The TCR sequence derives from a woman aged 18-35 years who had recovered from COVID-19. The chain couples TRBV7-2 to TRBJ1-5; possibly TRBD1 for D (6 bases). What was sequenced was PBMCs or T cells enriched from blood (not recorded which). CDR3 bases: TGTGCCAGCAGCTTCAGGACAGGCAATCAGCCCCAGCATTTT. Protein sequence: CASSFRTGNQPQHF.